The source of this T cell receptor beta chain is a study of T cell changes during pregnancy in multiple sclerosis. Sequenced by immunoSEQ multiplex PCR; TCRdb stores in-frame clones only, minus some. The sample has some 67,000 clones, around 90% seen once. CDR3 length equals 11 residues. Germline V gene lookup returns CDR1 LNHDA and CDR2 SQIVND (reference sequence). Trimming took 7 bases from V and 4 from J, leaving 5 bases between them. The chain has TRBV19 and TRBJ2-1; no firm D call. The clonotype comes from a female donor with multiple sclerosis, enrolled in a pregnancy study. The specimen was peripheral blood, collected in the first trimester of pregnancy. As DNA, the CDR3 is TGTGCCAGTAAAATATACAATGAGCAGTTCTTC. Its protein is CASKIYNEQFF.